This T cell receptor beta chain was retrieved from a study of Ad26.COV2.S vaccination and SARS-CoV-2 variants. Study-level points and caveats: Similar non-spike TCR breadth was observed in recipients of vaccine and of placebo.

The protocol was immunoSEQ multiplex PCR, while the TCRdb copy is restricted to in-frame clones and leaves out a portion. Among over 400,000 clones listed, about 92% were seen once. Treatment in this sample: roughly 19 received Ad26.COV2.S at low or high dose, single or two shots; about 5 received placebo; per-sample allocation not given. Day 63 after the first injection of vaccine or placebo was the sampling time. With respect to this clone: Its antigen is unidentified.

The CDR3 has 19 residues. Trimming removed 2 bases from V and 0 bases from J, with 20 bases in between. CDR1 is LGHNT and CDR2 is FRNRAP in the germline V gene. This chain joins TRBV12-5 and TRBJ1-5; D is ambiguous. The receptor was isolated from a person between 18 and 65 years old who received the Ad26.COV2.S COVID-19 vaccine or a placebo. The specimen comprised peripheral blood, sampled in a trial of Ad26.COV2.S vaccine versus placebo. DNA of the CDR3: TGTGCTAGTGGTTTGATAGGGAAGGGTCCCCCATATAGCAATCAGCCCCAGCATTTT. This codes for CASGLIGKGPPYSNQPQHF.